This T cell receptor (beta chain) was recorded in a study of monozygotic twins with inflammatory bowel disease. General study findings and limits: It was observed that concordant and discordant twins did not differ in repertoire similarity, possibly given limited power. Support was absent for any single strong signal or clonotype linked to IBD.

The germline V gene has CDR1 SGHNT and CDR2 YYREEE (reference sequence). The CDR3 has 15 residues. Template switching was used to attach UMIs, which incorporated a 6-nucleotide sample barcode. With roughly 17 and 9 cycles respectively, two nested PCRs were carried out on TCRalpha and TCRbeta cDNA. TCRdb re-analyzed the 5' RACE reads; it lists each CDR3 protein once, without DNA. In all, the sample yields about 210,000 distinct CDR3 sequences. Of note for this clonotype: Its target is not known.

This chain links TRBV5-4 with TRBJ2-3; the D call from TCRdb, TRBD2, cannot be confirmed without DNA. Sample: blood. The TCR comes from a human donor with ulcerative colitis or Crohn's disease, or a healthy co-twin of an affected twin (not recorded which). The CDR3 here is CASSLGSGETDTQYF. The variable domain in full, completed from reference TRBV5-4 and TRBJ2-3, reads ETGVTQSPTHLIKTRGQQVTLRCSSQSGHNTVSWYQQALGQGPQFIFQYYREEENGRGNFPPRFSGLQFPNYSSELNVNALELDDSALYLCASSLGSGETDTQYFGPGTRLTVL.